This T cell receptor (beta chain) was identified in a study of T-cell memory formation after mild COVID-19. This clonotype was counted between two and nine times. Its specificity is not known. Possible read error: a much larger clone is one base away. Study results and caveats: Second-wave clones reaching peak frequency on day 37 lacked confirmed SARS-CoV-2 specificity. Memory from before infection featured some responding clones, which suggests cross-reactive memory joined.

Constant-segment primers were used for 5'RACE, and the resulting TCR alpha and TCR beta cDNA libraries carried sample barcodes and UMIs. MiXCR was run by TCRdb on the 5' RACE reads, yielding one entry per CDR3 protein. The sample carries roughly 400,000 distinct CDR3 sequences, about 16% recorded once. The sequenced sample consisted of PBMCs or a T cell subset sorted from them (not recorded which). The clonotype originates from a man between 18 and 35 years old who had mild COVID-19 (a few samples of this study predate the infection). Cell type and time point are not known.

CDR3 residues: CASISYNEQFF. CDR3 DNA: TGTGCCAGCATCTCCTACAATGAGCAGTTCTTC. The rearrangement uses TRBV28 and TRBJ2-1; unclear D gene. The germline CDR1 and CDR2 sequences are MDHEN and SYDVKM. This CDR3 has 11 amino acids. V was shortened by 7 bases and J by 0 bases, with 1 base between the two germline ends.